This T cell receptor beta chain was observed in a study of CD8+ T cells in alopecia areata (dated by TCRdb to the late 2010s). For context, the study as a whole: Skin from C3H/HeJ donors with spontaneous alopecia (about 6-12 months old) was grafted onto female C3H/HeJ recipients aged roughly 6-10 weeks. The study used high-throughput TCRbeta sequencing to examine T cell clonal expansion in alopecia areata, in both the C3H/HeJ mouse model and human patients. On the human side, TCRbeta sequencing was run on scalp tissue and on sorted CD4+ and CD8+ peripheral blood T cells from healthy controls and from alopecia areata patients with either patchy or totalis/universalis disease. Scalp clonality was compared across normal scalp (n=4), patchy alopecia areata scalp (n=8), and alopecia totalis/universalis scalp (n=8). The RNA source kit depended on sample type: the PAXgene miRNA kit for fixed scalp, the miRNeasy kit for PBMCs, and the RNeasy kit for mouse skin. immunoSEQ multiplex PCR using 35 Vbeta forward primers and 13 Jbeta reverse primers was used to amplify TCRbeta CDR3 regions.

Findings and caveats that apply to the study as a whole: Shared TCR sequences between patients were less evident than in mice, which may be partly attributable to HLA diversity in the patient population. Higher clonality and more expanded CD8+ clones were observed in lesional scalp than in normal scalp, particularly in alopecia totalis/universalis, a finding suggestive of antigenic drive. Scalp TCR repertoire analysis is complicated because resident alphabeta T cells in normal human skin are also sequenced, whereas mouse skin is dominated by gammadelta T cells.

The germline V gene (reference sequence) gives CDR1 as NSQYPW and CDR2 as LRSPGD. The CDR3 covers 14 residues, taking in both the cysteine and the phenylalanine. The DNA has 30 bases, all within the CDR3, and is read from base 1. The junction carries 9 bases between V and J, which are trimmed by 1 base and 6 bases respectively. Pooled mouse cutaneous lymph node cells were stained for CD4, CD8alpha, NKG2D, NKG2ACE and other markers, then sorted on a BD Influx. On this clone: This clone's antigen is unknown. Mouse gene names and germline sequences are the ones reported for this receptor. The sequenced fragment ends 4 residues before the CDR3 boundary, so the rest is inferred from the germline J gene. The sample holds other DNA sequences that translate to the same CDR3.

Library preparation employed the immunoSEQ multiplex PCR assay. RNA was extracted from all samples and reverse transcribed into cDNA, which served as template for TCR sequencing. First-strand cDNA was synthesized with SuperScript III using a 2:1 mix of oligo-dT and random hexamers. A synthetic immune receptor repertoire was used to gauge amplification bias, and whatever bias remained was removed computationally. Sequencing of the libraries was done on Illumina HiSeq using 60 bp reads that spanned the CDR3 and were read from J toward V. Turning to the authors' computational methods: Raw reads were preprocessed for error removal, and CDR3 was defined according to IMGT conventions as running from the conserved cysteine to phenylalanine. Clonality was calculated as 1 minus Shannon entropy normalized by log2 of the number of productive unique TCRs. Whether each scalp clone was CD4 or CD8 was inferred by checking scalp TCRbeta sequences against the CD4 and CD8 repertoires from sorted blood. As stored in TCRdb, this immuneACCESS dataset retains in-frame rearrangements with V and J assigned. A fraction of the clones does not appear; measured against another copy, unresolved V genes explain less than half of the discrepancy, and the remainder lacks a known reason. The V and J calls and clone size are taken from that table; D and trimming were inferred from the DNA. The table records 270,000 or so clones for this sample, and not one of them appears only once. The ten largest make up more than 0.95% of the sample.

The receptor's source is a C3H/HeJ mouse with alopecia areata. The MHC haplotype for this mouse line is H2-k. The sequence links TRBV1 to TRBJ2-2; a tentative D call is TRBD1 (5 bases match). Sequencing was carried out using CD4+ T cells sorted from a lymph node. The CDR3 reads as follows: CTCSAAQGAGQLYF. CDR3 bases read: TGCACCTGCAGTGCAGCTCAGGGAGCCGGG.